This T cell receptor (beta chain) was obtained from a study of T-cell reconstitution after alpha-beta-depleted transplantation in children. V lost 1 base, J lost 9 bases, and 16 bases stayed unmatched. This CDR3 spans 19 amino acids. The germline V gene has CDR1 MGHRA and CDR2 YSYEKL. A library of TCRbeta sequences, prepared with unique molecular identifiers, was generated. TCRdb used MiXCR to reprocess the PCR reads, holding one entry per CDR3 protein. Seen here are about 640,000 distinct CDR3 sequences, 16% observed once, and the top ten hold approximately 1%. Sequenced here: PBMCs from the stem cell graft donor, sampled from the stem cell graft. The clonotype originates from a human donor who donated a stem cell graft to a child with acute myeloid leukemia. The chain is built from TRBV4-1 and TRBJ2-1; TRBD2 matches 12 bases. CDR3 sequence reads: CASSQGLAGVKTRRGEQFF. The CDR3 DNA follows: TGCGCCAGCAGCCAAGGACTAGCGGGGGTGAAAACCAGACGTGGTGAGCAGTTCTTC.